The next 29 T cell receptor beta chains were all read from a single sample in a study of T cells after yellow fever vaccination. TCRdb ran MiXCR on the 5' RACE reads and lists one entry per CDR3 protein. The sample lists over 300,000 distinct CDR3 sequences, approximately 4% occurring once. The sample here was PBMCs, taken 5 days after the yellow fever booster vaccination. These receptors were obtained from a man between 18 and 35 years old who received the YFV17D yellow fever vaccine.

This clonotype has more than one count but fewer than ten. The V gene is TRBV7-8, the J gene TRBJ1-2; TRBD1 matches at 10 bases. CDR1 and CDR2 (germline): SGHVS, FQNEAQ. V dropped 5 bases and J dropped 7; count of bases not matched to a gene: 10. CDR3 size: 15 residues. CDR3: CASSPRTGGISGYTF. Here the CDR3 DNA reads TGTGCCAGCAGCCCCCGGACAGGGGGAATAAGTGGCTACACCTTC. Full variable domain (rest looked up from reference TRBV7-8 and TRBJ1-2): GAGVSQSPRYKVAKRGQDVALRCDPISGHVSLFWYQQALGQGPEFLTYFQNEAQLDKSGLPSDRFFAERPEGSVSTLKIQRTQQEDSAVYLCASSPRTGGISGYTFGSGTRLTVV.

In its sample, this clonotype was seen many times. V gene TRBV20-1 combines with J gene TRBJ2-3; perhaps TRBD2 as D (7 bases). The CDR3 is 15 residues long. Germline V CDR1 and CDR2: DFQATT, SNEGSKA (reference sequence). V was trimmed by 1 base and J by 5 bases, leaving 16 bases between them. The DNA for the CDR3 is TGCAGTGCTAGAGCATTCCGGGGGGCGAGAGATACGCAGTATTTT. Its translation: CSARAFRGARDTQYF.

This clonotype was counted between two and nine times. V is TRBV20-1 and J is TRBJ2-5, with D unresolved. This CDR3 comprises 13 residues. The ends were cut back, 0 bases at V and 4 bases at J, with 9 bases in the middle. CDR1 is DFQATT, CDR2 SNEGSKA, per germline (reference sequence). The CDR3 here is CSARDPRIETQYF. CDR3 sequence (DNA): TGCAGTGCTAGAGATCCTAGGATAGAGACCCAGTACTTC.

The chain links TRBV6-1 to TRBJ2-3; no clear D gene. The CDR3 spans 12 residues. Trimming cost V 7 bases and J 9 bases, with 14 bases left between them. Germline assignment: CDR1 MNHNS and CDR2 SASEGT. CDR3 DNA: TGTGCCAGCATTGCGGCGGCCCGGACGCAGTATTTT. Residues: CASIAAARTQYF.

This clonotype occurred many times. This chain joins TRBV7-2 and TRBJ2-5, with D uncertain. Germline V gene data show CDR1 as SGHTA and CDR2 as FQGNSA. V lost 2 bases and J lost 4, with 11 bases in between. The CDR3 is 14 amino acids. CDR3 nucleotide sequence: TGTGCCAGCAGCTTACAGAGTGGCCTAGAGACCCAGTACTTC. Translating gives CASSLQSGLETQYF. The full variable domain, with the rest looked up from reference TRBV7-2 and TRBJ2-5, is GAGVSQSPSNKVTEKGKDVELRCDPISGHTALYWYRQSLGQGLEFLIYFQGNSAPDKSGLPSDRFSAERTGGSVSTLTIQRTQQEDSAVYLCASSLQSGLETQYFGPGTRLLVL.

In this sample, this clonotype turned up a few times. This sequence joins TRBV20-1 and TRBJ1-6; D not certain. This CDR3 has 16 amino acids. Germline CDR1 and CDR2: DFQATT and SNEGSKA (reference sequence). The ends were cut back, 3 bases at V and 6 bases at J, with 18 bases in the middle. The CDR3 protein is CSASDPSGPTNSPLHF. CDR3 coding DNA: TGCAGTGCTAGCGACCCCTCGGGCCCTACTAATTCACCCCTCCACTTT.

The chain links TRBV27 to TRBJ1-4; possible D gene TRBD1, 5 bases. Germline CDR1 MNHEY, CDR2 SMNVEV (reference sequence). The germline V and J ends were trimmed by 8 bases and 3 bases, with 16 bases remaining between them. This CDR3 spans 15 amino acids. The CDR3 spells CASGHLWGANEKLFF. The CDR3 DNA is TGTGCCAGCGGTCATCTTTGGGGGGCTAATGAAAAACTGTTTTTT. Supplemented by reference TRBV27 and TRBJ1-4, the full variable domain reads EAQVTQNPRYLITVTGKKLTVTCSQNMNHEYMSWYRQDPGLGLRQIYYSMNVEVTDKGDVPEGYKVSRKEKRNFPLILESPSPNQTSLYFCASGHLWGANEKLFFGSGTQLSVL.

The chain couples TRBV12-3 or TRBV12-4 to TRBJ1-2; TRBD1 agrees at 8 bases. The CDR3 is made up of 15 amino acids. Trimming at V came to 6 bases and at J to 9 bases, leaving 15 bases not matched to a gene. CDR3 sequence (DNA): TGTGCCAGCAGAGACCAGGGGGCGCGATCTATGAGCTACACCTTC. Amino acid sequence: CASRDQGARSMSYTF.

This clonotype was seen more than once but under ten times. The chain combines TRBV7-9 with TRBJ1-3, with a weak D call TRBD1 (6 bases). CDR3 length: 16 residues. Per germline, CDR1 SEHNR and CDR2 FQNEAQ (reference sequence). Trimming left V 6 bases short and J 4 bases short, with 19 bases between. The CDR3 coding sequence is TGTGCCAGCAGGCGACAGGTGGTAAAGGGAGGAAACACCATATATTTT. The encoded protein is CASRRQVVKGGNTIYF.

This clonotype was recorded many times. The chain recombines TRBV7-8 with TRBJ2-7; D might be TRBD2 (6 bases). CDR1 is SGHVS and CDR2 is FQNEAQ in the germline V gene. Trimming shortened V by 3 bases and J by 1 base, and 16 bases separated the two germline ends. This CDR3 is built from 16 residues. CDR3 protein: CASSLGILGGSYEQYV. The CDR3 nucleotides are TGTGCCAGCAGCTTGGGGATTTTGGGGGGATCCTACGAGCAGTACGTC.

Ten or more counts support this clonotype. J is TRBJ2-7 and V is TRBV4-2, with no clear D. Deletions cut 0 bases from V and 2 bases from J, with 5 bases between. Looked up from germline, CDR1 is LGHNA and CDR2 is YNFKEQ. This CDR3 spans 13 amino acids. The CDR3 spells CASSQDRTYEQYF. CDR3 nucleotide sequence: TGTGCCAGCAGCCAAGACAGAACCTACGAGCAGTACTTC.

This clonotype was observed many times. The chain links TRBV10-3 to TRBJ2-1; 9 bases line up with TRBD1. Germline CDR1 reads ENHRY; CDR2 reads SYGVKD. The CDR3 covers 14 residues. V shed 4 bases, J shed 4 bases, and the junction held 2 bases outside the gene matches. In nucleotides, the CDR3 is TGTGCCATCAGTGGGGACAGGGAGTACAATGAGCAGTTCTTC. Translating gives CAISGDREYNEQFF.

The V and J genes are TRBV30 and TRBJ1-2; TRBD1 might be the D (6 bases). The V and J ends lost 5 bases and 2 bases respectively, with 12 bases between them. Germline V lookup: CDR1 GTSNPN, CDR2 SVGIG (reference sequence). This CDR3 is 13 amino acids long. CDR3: CAWRDNYNYGYTF. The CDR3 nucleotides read TGTGCCTGGCGGGACAACTACAACTATGGCTACACCTTC. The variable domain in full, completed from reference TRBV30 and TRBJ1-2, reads SQTIHQWPATLVQPVGSPLSLECTVEGTSNPNLYWYRQAAGRGLQLLFYSVGIGQISSEVPQNLSASRPQDRQFILSSKKLLLSDSGFYLCAWRDNYNYGYTFGSGTRLTVV.

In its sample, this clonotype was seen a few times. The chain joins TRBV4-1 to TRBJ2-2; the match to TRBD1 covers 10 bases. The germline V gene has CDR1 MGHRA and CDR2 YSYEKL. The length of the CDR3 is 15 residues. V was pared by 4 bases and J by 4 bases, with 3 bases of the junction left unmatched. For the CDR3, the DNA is TGCGCCAGCAGCCGACAGGGGGCAGGCACCGGGGAGCTGTTTTTT. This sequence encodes CASSRQGAGTGELFF.

CDR3 sequence reads: CASGSARGRRPEGGYTF. For the CDR3, the DNA is TGTGCCAGCGGCTCGGCGAGGGGGAGGCGTCCCGAGGGCGGCTACACCTTC. The chain has TRBV27 and TRBJ1-2; D might be TRBD1 (6 bases). Looked up from germline, CDR1 is MNHEY and CDR2 is SMNVEV (reference sequence). Trimming stripped 8 bases from V and 8 bases from J, with 30 bases between. CDR3 length: 17 residues.

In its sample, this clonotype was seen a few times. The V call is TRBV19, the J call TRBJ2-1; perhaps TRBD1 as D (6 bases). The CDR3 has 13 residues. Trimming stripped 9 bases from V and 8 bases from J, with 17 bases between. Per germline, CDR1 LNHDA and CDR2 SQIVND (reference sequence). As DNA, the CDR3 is TGTGCCAGCCTACCGTACCCAGGGGATGAGCAGTTCTTC. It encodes CASLPYPGDEQFF. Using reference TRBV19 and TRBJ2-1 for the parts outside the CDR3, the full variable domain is DGGITQSPKYLFRKEGQNVTLSCEQNLNHDAMYWYRQDPGQGLRLIYYSQIVNDFQKGDIAEGYSVSREKKESFPLTVTSAQKNPTAFYLCASLPYPGDEQFFGPGTRLTVL.

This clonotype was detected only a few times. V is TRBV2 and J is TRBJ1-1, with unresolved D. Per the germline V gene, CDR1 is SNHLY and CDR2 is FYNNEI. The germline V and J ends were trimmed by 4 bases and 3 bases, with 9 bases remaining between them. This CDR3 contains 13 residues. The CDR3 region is CASSGGIHTEAFF. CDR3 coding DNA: TGTGCCAGCAGTGGTGGGATCCACACTGAAGCTTTCTTT.

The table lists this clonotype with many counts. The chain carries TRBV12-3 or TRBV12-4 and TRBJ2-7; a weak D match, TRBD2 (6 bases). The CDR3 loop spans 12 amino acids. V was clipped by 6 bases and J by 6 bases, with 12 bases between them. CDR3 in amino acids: CASSPAGSEQYF. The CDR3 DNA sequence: TGTGCCAGCAGCCCTGCGGGGTCCGAGCAGTACTTC.

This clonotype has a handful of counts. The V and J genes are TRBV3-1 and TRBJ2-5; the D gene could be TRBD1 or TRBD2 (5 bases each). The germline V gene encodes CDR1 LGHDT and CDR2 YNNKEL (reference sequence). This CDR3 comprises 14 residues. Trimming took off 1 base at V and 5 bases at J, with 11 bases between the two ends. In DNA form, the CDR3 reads TGTGCCAGCAGCCAAGCGGGGCTATGGGAGACCCAGTACTTC. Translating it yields CASSQAGLWETQYF.

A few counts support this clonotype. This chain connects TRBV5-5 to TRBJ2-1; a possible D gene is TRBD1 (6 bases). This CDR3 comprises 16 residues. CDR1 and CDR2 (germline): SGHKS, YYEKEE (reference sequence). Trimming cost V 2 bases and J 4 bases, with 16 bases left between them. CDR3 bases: TGTGCCAGCAGCTTAGTTTGGACAGTACTATACAATGAGCAGTTCTTC. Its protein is CASSLVWTVLYNEQFF. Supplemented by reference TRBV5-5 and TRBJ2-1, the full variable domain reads DAGVTQSPTHLIKTRGQQVTLRCSPISGHKSVSWYQQVLGQGPQFIFQYYEKEERGRGNFPDRFSARQFPNYSSELNVNALLLGDSALYLCASSLVWTVLYNEQFFGPGTRLTVL.

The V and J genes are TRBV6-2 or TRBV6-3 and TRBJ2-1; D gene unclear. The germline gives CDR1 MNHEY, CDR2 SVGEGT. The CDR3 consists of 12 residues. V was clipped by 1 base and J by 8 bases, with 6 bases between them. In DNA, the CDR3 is TGTGCCAGCAGTTACTTCAACCATGAGCAGTTCTTC. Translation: CASSYFNHEQFF.

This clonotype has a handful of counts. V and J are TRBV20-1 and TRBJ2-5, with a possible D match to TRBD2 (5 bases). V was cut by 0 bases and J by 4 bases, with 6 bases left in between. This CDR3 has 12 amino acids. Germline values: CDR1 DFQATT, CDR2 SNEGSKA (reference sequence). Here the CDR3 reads CSAREGGETQYF. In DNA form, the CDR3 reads TGCAGTGCTAGAGAAGGAGGAGAGACCCAGTACTTC.

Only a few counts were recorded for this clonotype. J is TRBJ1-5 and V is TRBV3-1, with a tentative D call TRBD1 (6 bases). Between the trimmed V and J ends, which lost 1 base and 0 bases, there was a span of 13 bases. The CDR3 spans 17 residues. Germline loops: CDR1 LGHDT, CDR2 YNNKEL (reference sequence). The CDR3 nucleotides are TGTGCCAGCAGCCAAGGTGAAACACAGGGTAGCAATCAGCCCCAGCATTTT. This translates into CASSQGETQGSNQPQHF.

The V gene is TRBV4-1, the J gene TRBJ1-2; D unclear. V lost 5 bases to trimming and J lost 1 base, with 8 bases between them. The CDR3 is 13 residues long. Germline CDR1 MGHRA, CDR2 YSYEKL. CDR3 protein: CASSTGNNYGYTF. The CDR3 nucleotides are TGCGCCAGCAGCACTGGAAATAACTATGGCTACACCTTC.

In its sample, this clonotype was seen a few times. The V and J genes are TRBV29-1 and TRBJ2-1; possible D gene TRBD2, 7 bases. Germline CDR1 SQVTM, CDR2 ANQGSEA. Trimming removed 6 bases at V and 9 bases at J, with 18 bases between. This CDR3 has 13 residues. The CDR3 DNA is TGCAGCGTCCCCAGGGGAGGGAGGGGTGAGCAGTTCTTC. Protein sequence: CSVPRGGRGEQFF.

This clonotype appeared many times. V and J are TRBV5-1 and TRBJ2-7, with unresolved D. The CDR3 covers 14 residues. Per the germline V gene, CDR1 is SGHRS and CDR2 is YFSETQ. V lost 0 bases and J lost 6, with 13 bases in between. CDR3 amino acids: CASSLGATLSEQYF. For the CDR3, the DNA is TGCGCCAGCAGCTTGGGGGCTACCCTCTCCGAGCAGTACTTC.

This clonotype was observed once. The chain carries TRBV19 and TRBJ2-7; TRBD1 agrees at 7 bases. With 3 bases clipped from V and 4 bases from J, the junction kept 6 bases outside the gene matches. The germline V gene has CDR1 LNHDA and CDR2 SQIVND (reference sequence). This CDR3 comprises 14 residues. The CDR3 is CASSMGQGDYEQYF. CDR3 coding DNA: TGTGCCAGTAGTATGGGCCAGGGGGATTACGAGCAGTACTTC.

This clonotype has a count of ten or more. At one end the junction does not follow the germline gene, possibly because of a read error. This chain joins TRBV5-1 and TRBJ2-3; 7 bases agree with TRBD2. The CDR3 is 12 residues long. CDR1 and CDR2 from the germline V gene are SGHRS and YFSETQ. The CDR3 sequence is CASRLEAGPQYF. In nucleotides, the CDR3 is TGCGCCAGCAGGTTGGAAGCGGGGCCGCAGTATTTT.

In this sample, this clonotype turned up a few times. The CDR3 is CASSLGTVREQYF. The CDR3 DNA follows: TGTGCCAGCAGTTTAGGGACAGTTCGTGAGCAGTACTTC. V usage is TRBV28 and J usage is TRBJ2-7; 7 bases map to TRBD1. This CDR3 has 13 amino acids. Germline CDR1 MDHEN, CDR2 SYDVKM. V shed 2 bases, J shed 7 bases, and the junction held 5 bases outside the gene matches.